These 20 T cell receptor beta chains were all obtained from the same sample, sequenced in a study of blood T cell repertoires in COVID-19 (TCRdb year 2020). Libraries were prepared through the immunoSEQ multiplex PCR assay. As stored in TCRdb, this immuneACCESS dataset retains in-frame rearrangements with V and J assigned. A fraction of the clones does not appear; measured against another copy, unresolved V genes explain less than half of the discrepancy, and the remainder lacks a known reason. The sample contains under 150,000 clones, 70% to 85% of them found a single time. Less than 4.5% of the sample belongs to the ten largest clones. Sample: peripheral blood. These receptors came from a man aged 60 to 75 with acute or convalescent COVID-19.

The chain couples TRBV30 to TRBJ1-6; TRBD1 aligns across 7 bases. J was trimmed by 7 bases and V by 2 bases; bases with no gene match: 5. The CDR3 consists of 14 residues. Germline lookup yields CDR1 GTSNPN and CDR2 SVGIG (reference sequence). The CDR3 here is CAWSRTGANSPLHF. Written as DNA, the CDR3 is TGTGCCTGGAGTAGAACAGGGGCGAATTCACCCCTCCACTTT. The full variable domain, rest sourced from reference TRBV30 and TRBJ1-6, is SQTIHQWPATLVQPVGSPLSLECTVEGTSNPNLYWYRQAAGRGLQLLFYSVGIGQISSEVPQNLSASRPQDRQFILSSKKLLLSDSGFYLCAWSRTGANSPLHFGNGTRLTVT.

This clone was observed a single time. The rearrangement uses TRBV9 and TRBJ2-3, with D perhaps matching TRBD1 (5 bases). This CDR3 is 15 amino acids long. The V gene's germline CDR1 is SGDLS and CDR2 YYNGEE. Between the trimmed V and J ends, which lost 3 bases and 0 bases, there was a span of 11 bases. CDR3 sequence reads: CASSASGHSTDTQYF. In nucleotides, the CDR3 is TGTGCCAGCAGCGCCTCAGGGCATAGCACAGATACGCAGTATTTT.

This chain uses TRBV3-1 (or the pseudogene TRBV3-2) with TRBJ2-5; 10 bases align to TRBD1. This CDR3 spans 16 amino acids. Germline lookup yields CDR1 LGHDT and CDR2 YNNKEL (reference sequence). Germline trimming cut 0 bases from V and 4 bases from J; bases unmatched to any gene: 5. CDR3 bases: TGTGCCAGCAGCCAAGATGATTGGGACAGGGGAGAGACCCAGTACTTC. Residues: CASSQDDWDRGETQYF.

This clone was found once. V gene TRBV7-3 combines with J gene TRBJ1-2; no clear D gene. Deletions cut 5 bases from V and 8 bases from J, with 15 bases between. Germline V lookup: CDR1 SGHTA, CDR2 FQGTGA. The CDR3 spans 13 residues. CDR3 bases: TGTGCCAGCAGCCTCCGCGAGGGAAGGGGCTACACCTTC. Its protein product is CASSLREGRGYTF.

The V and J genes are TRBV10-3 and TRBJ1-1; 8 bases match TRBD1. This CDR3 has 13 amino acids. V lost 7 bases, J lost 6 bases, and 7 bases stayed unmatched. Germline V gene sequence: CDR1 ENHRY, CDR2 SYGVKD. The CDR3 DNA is TGTGCCATCAACACTGACAGGGGCGCTGAAGCTTTCTTT. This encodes CAINTDRGAEAFF.

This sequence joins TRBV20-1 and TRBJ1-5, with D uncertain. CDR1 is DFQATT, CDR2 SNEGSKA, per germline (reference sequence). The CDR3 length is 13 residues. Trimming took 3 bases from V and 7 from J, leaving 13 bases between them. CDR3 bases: TGCAGTGCTAGTCGGGGAGTGGGGCAGCCCCAGCATTTT. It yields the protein CSASRGVGQPQHF.

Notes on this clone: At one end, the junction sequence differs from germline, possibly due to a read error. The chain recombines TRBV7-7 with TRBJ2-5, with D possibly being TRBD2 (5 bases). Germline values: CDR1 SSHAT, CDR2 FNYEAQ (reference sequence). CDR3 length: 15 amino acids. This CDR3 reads CASSRGRTWQETQYF. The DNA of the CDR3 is TGTGCTAGCAGTAGAGGCCGGACTTGGCAAGAGACCCAGTACTTC.

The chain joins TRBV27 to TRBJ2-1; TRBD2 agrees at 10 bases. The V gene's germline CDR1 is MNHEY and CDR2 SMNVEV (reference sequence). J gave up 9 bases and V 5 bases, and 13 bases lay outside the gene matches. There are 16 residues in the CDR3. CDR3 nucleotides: TGTGCCAGCAGTCCCACGATGCTAGCGGGAGCAGGTGAGCAGTTCTTC. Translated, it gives CASSPTMLAGAGEQFF.

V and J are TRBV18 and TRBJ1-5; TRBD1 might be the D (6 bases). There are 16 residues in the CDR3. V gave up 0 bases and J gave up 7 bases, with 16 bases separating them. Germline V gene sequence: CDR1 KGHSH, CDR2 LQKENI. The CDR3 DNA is TGTGCCAGCTCACCACCGGGGGCAGGGTTGGGCCAGCCCCAGCATTTT. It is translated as CASSPPGAGLGQPQHF.

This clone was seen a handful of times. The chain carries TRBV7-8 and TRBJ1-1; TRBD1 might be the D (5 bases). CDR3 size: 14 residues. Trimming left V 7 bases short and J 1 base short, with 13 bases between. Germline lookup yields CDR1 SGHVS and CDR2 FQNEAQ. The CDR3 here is CASNRLGGNTEAFF. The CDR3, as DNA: TGTGCCAGCAACCGGCTCGGGGGGAACACTGAAGCTTTCTTT.

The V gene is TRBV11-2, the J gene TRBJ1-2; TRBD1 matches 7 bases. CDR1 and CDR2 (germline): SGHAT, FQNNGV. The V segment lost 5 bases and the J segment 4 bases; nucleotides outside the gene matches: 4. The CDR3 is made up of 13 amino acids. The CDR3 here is CASSGGTVYGYTF. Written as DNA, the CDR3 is TGTGCCAGCAGCGGAGGGACAGTCTATGGCTACACCTTC.

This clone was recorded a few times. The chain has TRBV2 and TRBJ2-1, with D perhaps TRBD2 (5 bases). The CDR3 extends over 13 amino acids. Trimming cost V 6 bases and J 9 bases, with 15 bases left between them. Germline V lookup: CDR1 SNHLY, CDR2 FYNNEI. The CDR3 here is CASRSSLRGEQFF. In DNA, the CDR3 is TGTGCCAGCAGGAGTTCCCTTCGGGGTGAGCAGTTCTTC.

CDR3 amino acids: CASTWGGQAEAFF. The CDR3 coding sequence is TGTGCCAGCACCTGGGGGGGGCAAGCTGAAGCTTTCTTT. The rearrangement links TRBV28 to TRBJ1-1; TRBD1 might be the D (6 bases). This CDR3 comprises 13 residues. Trimming removed 7 bases from V and 6 bases from J, with 15 bases in between. Germline lookup yields CDR1 MDHEN and CDR2 SYDVKM.

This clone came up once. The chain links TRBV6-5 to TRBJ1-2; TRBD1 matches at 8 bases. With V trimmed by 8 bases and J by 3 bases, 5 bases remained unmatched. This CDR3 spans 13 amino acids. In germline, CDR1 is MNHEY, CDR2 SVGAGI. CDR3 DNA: TGTGCCAGCGGGACAGGAGGAGACTATGGCTACACCTTC. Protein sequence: CASGTGGDYGYTF.

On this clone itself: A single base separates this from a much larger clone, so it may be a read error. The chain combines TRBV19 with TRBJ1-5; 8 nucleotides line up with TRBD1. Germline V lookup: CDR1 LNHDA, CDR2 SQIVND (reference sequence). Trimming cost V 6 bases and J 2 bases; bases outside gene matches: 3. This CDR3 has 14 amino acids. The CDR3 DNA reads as TGTGCCAGTAGGGACAGGGTTGGCAATCAGCCCCAGCATTTT. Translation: CASRDRVGNQPQHF.

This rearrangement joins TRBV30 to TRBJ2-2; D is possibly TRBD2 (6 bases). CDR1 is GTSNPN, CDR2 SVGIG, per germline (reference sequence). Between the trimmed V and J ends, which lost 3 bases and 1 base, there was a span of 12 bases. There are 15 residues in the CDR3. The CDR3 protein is CAWRRAGLNTGELFF. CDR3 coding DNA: TGTGCCTGGAGGAGGGCGGGGCTGAACACCGGGGAGCTGTTTTTT.

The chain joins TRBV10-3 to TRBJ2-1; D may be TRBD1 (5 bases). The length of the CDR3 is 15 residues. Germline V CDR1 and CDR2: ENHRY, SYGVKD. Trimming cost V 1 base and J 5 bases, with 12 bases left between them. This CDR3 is CAISELGRRDNEQFF. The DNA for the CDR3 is TGTGCCATCAGTGAGTTGGGGCGGAGAGACAATGAGCAGTTCTTC.

The CDR3 coding sequence is TGTGCCAGTAGATTAGCGGGGACCTACGAGCAGTACTTC. This translates into CASRLAGTYEQYF. The gene calls are TRBV19 and TRBJ2-7, with 8 bases fitting TRBD2. With 6 bases clipped from V and 2 bases from J, the junction kept 3 bases outside the gene matches. There are 13 residues in the CDR3. Germline V CDR1 and CDR2: LNHDA, SQIVND (reference sequence). The variable domain in full, completed from reference TRBV19 and TRBJ2-7, reads DGGITQSPKYLFRKEGQNVTLSCEQNLNHDAMYWYRQDPGQGLRLIYYSQIVNDFQKGDIAEGYSVSREKKESFPLTVTSAQKNPTAFYLCASRLAGTYEQYFGPGTRLTVT.

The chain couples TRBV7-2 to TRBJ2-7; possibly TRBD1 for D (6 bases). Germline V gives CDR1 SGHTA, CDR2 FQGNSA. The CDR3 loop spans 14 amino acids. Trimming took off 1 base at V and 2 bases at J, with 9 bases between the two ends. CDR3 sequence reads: CASSLEQGAYEQYF. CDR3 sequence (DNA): TGTGCCAGCAGCTTAGAACAGGGAGCCTACGAGCAGTACTTC.

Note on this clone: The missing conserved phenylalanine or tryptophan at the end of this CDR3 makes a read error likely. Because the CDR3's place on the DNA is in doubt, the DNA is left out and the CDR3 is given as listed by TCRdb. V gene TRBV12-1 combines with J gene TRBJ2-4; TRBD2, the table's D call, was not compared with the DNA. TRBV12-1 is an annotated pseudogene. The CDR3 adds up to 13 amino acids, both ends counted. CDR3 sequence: CASSFTISGLGSV.